This record concerns one T cell receptor beta chain sequence. No antigen is known for it. The data are from a study of cytomegalovirus exposure and HLA in healthy donors. PCR amplification relied on 60 Vbeta primers (plus 13 Jbeta primers). Here immunoSEQ multiplex PCR was the method, and the copy in TCRdb shows in-frame clones only, minus some. The sample lists approximately 190,000 clones, 85% to 90% occurring once. Study-level results: TCR beta V segments were, for the most part, productive about 87% or about 30% of the time in an earlier analysis.

V gave up 4 bases and J gave up 11 bases; unmatched junction bases: 4. The CDR3 extends over 15 amino acids. Germline CDR1 is SGHNT and CDR2 is YENEEA. The chain recombines TRBV11-3 with TRBJ2-2; 16 bases line up with TRBD2. The sequenced sample consisted of PBMCs. This TCR was sampled from a man aged 30 to 45 in good health and CMV-seronegative. CDR3 nucleotides: TGTGCCAGCAGCTCGGGACTAGCGGGGGGGGGAGAGCTGTTTTTT. Protein product: CASSSGLAGGGELFF.